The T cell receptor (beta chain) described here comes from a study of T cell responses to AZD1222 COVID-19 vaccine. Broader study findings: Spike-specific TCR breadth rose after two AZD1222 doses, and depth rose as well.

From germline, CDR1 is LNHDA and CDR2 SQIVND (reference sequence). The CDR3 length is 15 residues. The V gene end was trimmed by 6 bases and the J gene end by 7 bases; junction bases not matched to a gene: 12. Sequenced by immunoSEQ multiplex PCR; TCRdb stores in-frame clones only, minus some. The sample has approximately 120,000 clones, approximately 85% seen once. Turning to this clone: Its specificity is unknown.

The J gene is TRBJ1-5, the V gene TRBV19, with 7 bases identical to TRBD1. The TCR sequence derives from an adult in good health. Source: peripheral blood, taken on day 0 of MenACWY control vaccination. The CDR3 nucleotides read TGTGCCAGTAGCCCCCCCCTAAACAGGGGACAGCCCCAGCATTTT. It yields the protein CASSPPLNRGQPQHF.